Sequencing of this TCR beta chain was carried out in a study of T cells in Graves' hyperthyroidism and ophthalmopathy. What was amplified from RNA transcripts were TCR beta CDR3 regions. A set of HTBI primers served as the primers for a first-round RT-PCR of the TCR CDR3. One entry per CDR3 protein results from TCRdb running MiXCR on the multiplex PCR reads. Seen here are roughly 400,000 distinct CDR3 sequences, about 25% observed once, and the top ten hold more than 60%. Absent ophthalmopathy progression within 18 months defined stable Graves' hyperthyroidism. The CDR3 is 14 amino acids. The germline CDR1 and CDR2 sequences are DFQATT and SNEGSKA (reference sequence). V was shortened by 5 bases and J by 4 bases, with 15 bases between the two germline ends.

The specimen was blood. The V call is TRBV20-1, the J call TRBJ1-5; D perhaps matches TRBD1 (5 bases). The TCR originated in a middle-aged man with Graves' hyperthyroidism. The CDR3, as DNA: TGCAGTGCTTCCGCTGGACAAGGTAATCAGCCCCAGCATTTT. It translates to CSASAGQGNQPQHF.